Below are 13 T cell receptor beta chains sequenced from a single sample in a study of molecular identifiers for immune sequencing clone quantification. TCRdb independently ran MiXCR on the PCR reads; one entry per CDR3 protein. This table holds about 510,000 distinct CDR3 sequences, about a fifth found once. Material for sequencing was naive CD8+ T cells from blood, with Jurkat cell RNA spiked in. Stated subset: FACS-sorted CD8+CD4-CCR7+CD45RA+ naive T cells. These receptors originate from a human donor in good health. Some libraries in this study had Jurkat cell RNA spiked in.

Concerning this clonotype itself: One end of the junction does not line up with germline, which may come from a read error. This chain uses TRBV19 with TRBJ2-2; a weak D match, TRBD2 (5 bases). Germline-derived CDR1 and CDR2 are LNHDA and SQIVND (reference sequence). The CDR3 sequence is 13 residues long. DNA for the CDR3: TGTGCCGGTAGTATGGCTAGCTCCGGGGAGCTGTTTTTT. This translates into CAGSMASSGELFF.

This clonotype was seen more than once but under ten times. Germline and junction disagree at one end, which may indicate a read error. J is TRBJ1-2 and V is TRBV27, with D unclear. This CDR3 is built from 13 residues. From germline, CDR1 is MNHEY and CDR2 SMNVEV (reference sequence). CDR3 nucleotides: TGTGCCACCAGTGCCTCCTGGGGCTATGGCTACACCTTC. Translated: CATSASWGYGYTF.

This clonotype occurred a few times. A much larger clone differs by one base, so this may be a read error. In this CDR3 the conserved last residue, phenylalanine or tryptophan, is missing, so a read error is likely. CDR3 coding DNA: TGTGCCAGCAGCTCTGGACAGGGACATCAGCCCCAGCATCTT. Protein product: CASSSGQGHQPQHL. This chain links TRBV7-9 with TRBJ1-5; 8 nucleotides agree with TRBD1. CDR3 length: 14 residues. V was clipped by 4 bases and J by 5 bases; unmatched bases: 4. CDR1 is SEHNR, CDR2 FQNEAQ, per germline (reference sequence).

This sequence joins TRBV24-1 and TRBJ2-7, with a weak D call TRBD2 (5 bases). The CDR3 extends over 16 amino acids. V was trimmed by 4 bases and J by 3 bases, leaving 18 bases between them. In germline, CDR1 is KGHDR, CDR2 SFDVKD. Here the CDR3 reads CATSERAGPNHYEQYF. In nucleotides, the CDR3 is TGTGCCACCAGTGAGAGGGCCGGGCCAAACCACTACGAGCAGTACTTC.

This clonotype was seen only a few times. The chain combines TRBV7-9 with TRBJ2-1; 12 nucleotides match TRBD2. This CDR3 spans 18 amino acids. Germline lookup yields CDR1 SEHNR and CDR2 FQNEAQ (reference sequence). J was trimmed by 1 base and V by 5 bases; bases with no gene match: 9. The CDR3 loop reads CASSPPSSGGVSYNEQFF. The CDR3 DNA reads TGTGCCAGCAGCCCGCCGTCTAGCGGGGGGGTTTCCTACAATGAGCAGTTCTTC.

V usage is TRBV7-3 and J usage is TRBJ2-2; D gene unclear. V was trimmed by 4 bases and J by 6 bases, leaving 9 bases between them. The CDR3 runs to 13 residues. The germline V gene has CDR1 SGHTA and CDR2 FQGTGA. CDR3 sequence reads: CASSSDSSGELFF. DNA for the CDR3: TGTGCCAGCAGCTCCGACTCATCCGGGGAGCTGTTTTTT.

The chain has TRBV12-5 and TRBJ2-3; D is unclear. The germline V gene encodes CDR1 LGHNT and CDR2 FRNRAP. This CDR3 has 15 amino acids. V lost 6 bases and J lost 0, with 13 bases in between. The chain's CDR3 is CASGDEYSSTDTQYF. DNA for the CDR3: TGTGCTAGTGGCGACGAGTATTCTAGCACAGATACGCAGTATTTT.

This clonotype was counted many times. This chain joins TRBV2 and TRBJ1-1; no reliable D call. This CDR3 region has 10 residues. The V gene's germline CDR1 is SNHLY and CDR2 FYNNEI. The V end was cut by 11 bases, the J end by 8 bases, with 12 bases between. The CDR3 DNA reads as TGTGCCGGGGTAGAGCTGGAAGCTTTCTTT. Protein: CAGVELEAFF.

The chain recombines TRBV6-2 or TRBV6-3 with TRBJ2-7, with 14 bases fitting TRBD2. CDR3 size: 16 residues. Losses at the gene ends were 8 bases for V and 0 bases for J; bases not matched to a gene: 6. Germline V gives CDR1 MNHEY, CDR2 SVGEGT. CDR3 amino acids: CASGYGTSGSSYEQYF. CDR3 coding DNA: TGTGCCAGCGGCTATGGGACTAGCGGGAGCTCCTACGAGCAGTACTTC.

CDR3 sequence (DNA): TGTGCCAGCAGCCCGAGGGGTCACAATGAGCAGTTCTTC. Its protein product is CASSPRGHNEQFF. The chain carries TRBV14 and TRBJ2-1; D is possibly TRBD1 or TRBD2 (5 bases each). The V end lost 4 bases, the J end lost 5 bases, and 9 bases lay between the germline ends. The germline V gene encodes CDR1 SGHDN and CDR2 FVKESK. The CDR3 spans 13 residues.

This clonotype has a count of ten or more. At one of its ends the junction is not consistent with the germline gene, which may arise from a read error. The chain recombines TRBV5-1 with TRBJ1-1; 9 bases map to TRBD1. In germline, CDR1 is SGHRS, CDR2 YFSETQ. The CDR3 runs 14 residues. CDR3 loop: CASSLGQGYTEAFF. CDR3 DNA sequence: TGTGCCAGCAGCTTAGGACAGGGGTACACTGAAGCTTTCTTT.

This clonotype was counted many times. The chain employs TRBV7-2 and TRBJ2-5; maybe TRBD1 (6 bases). CDR3 length equals 14 residues. Germline CDR1 reads SGHTA; CDR2 reads FQGNSA. The V end lost 5 bases, the J end lost 3 bases, and 13 bases lay between the germline ends. The CDR3 loop reads CASSLRRTEETQYF. CDR3 coding DNA: TGTGCCAGCAGCCTTCGCAGGACAGAAGAGACCCAGTACTTC.

The rearrangement joins TRBV5-5 to TRBJ1-4; D unresolved. Germline CDR1 SGHKS, CDR2 YYEKEE (reference sequence). There are 13 residues in the CDR3. Trimming removed 1 base from V and 6 bases from J, with 7 bases in between. DNA of the CDR3: TGTGCCAGCAGCTTGTGGGAAGATGAAAAACTGTTTTTT. It translates to CASSLWEDEKLFF.